This T cell receptor beta chain derives from a study of identical twins. Study-wide points: The study based its conclusions on cross-sectional statistical analysis and did not follow the same donors. The models systematically underestimated how much out-of-frame TCR alpha was shared in monozygotic twins.

This clonotype was seen a handful of times. Its antigen is unknown. V lost 6 bases and J 0 bases, leaving 8 bases between the germline ends. In germline, CDR1 is LNHDA, CDR2 SQIVND (reference sequence). CDR3 length: 14 residues. TCRdb reprocessed the 5' RACE reads via MiXCR and lists one record per CDR3 protein. The sample holds approximately 210,000 distinct CDR3 sequences, around 10% seen once. This clonotype was sampled from a woman younger than 35 in good health. Sequencing was carried out using memory (CD45RO+) T cells sorted from blood. The chain combines TRBV19 with TRBJ1-4; a weak D match, TRBD1 (5 bases). The chain's CDR3 is CASRGGATNEKLFF. The CDR3 DNA reads as TGTGCCAGTAGGGGGGGTGCAACTAATGAAAAACTGTTTTTT. Drawing the rest from reference TRBV19 and TRBJ1-4, the complete variable domain is DGGITQSPKYLFRKEGQNVTLSCEQNLNHDAMYWYRQDPGQGLRLIYYSQIVNDFQKGDIAEGYSVSREKKESFPLTVTSAQKNPTAFYLCASRGGATNEKLFFGSGTQLSVL.